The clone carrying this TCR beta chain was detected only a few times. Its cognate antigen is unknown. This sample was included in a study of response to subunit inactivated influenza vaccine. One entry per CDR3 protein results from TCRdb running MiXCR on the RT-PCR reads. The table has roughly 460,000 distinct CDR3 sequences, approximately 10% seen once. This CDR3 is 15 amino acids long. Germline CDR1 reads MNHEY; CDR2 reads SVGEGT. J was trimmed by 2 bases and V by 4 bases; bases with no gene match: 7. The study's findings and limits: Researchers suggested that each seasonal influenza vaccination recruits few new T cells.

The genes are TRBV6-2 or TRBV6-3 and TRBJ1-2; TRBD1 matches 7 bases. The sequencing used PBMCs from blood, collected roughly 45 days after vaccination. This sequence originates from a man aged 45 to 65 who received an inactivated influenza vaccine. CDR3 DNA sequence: TGTGCCAGCAGTTGCCCAACGACAGGGAACTATGGCTACACCTTC. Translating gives CASSCPTTGNYGYTF.